In its sample, the clone carrying this T cell receptor (beta chain) was seen once. Its antigen is not known. With 3 bases removed from V and 3 bases from J, the gap between germline ends came to 9 bases. Germline V gene sequence: CDR1 SEHNR, CDR2 FQNEAQ (reference sequence). This CDR3 spans 13 amino acids. Time point: week 5, during vaccination. With topical imiquimod, each dose of the vaccine consisted of 300 ug of mutant IDH1 20-mer peptide. This sample stems from a study of a mutant IDH1 vaccine in newly diagnosed glioma. Study-wide background: Vaccination began 4-6 weeks post radiotherapy alone, or with temozolomide cycles. Patients' prior therapy spanned radiotherapy, temozolomide, or both; most underwent both.

The repertoire was sequenced with immunoSEQ multiplex PCR; TCRdb's copy has only in-frame clones and lacks some. Of roughly 60,000 clones in the sample, around 80% were seen once. Study-level findings and limits: Seemingly, top peripheral T cell clonotype changes bore no relation to pseudoprogression.

The material was PBMCs, obtained from a glioma patient whose treatment included an IDH1 peptide vaccine. This receptor was identified in a woman aged 50 to 65 with glioma. The chain couples TRBV7-9 to TRBJ2-7, with D unclear. The CDR3 DNA follows: TGTGCCAGCAGCTTGTCAAATATCTACGAGCAGTACTTC. Translated: CASSLSNIYEQYF.